This entry lists 32 T cell receptor beta chains sequenced from one sample in a study of T cell responses to AZD1222 COVID-19 vaccine. Profiling relied on immunoSEQ multiplex PCR, and the TCRdb table lists in-frame clones only, not all of them. The sample lists about 160,000 clones, 85% to 95% occurring once. Sequencing was performed on peripheral blood, taken on day 0 of AZD1222 vaccination. The receptors stem from an adult in good health.

The chain joins TRBV19 to TRBJ1-6; D is unclear. Trimming took 3 bases from V and 11 from J, leaving 11 bases between them. The V gene's germline CDR1 is LNHDA and CDR2 SQIVND (reference sequence). This CDR3 is 13 amino acids long. The CDR3 reads CASSIGEFTPLHF. The CDR3 bases are TGTGCCAGTAGTATTGGGGAATTCACACCCCTCCACTTT.

The V gene is TRBV6-5, the J gene TRBJ2-5; 7 bases agree with TRBD2. This CDR3 is 15 amino acids long. Germline V gives CDR1 MNHEY, CDR2 SVGAGI. Germline trimming cut 6 bases from V and 4 bases from J; bases unmatched to any gene: 11. The CDR3 sequence is CASRSGTPGGETQYF. The CDR3 DNA is TGTGCCAGCAGATCCGGGACCCCGGGAGGAGAGACCCAGTACTTC.

The chain recombines TRBV6-5 with TRBJ2-5; D call uncertain. Germline CDR1 reads MNHEY; CDR2 reads SVGAGI. V was clipped by 4 bases and J by 3 bases, with 15 bases between them. The CDR3 loop spans 15 amino acids. The chain's CDR3 is CASSSTQLTEETQYF. CDR3 in DNA: TGTGCCAGCAGTTCAACGCAGTTAACGGAAGAGACCCAGTACTTC.

The chain couples TRBV2 to TRBJ2-7; a possible D gene is TRBD1 (5 bases). Per the germline V gene, CDR1 is SNHLY and CDR2 is FYNNEI. The V and J ends lost 7 bases and 0 bases respectively, with 16 bases between them. The CDR3 sequence is 15 residues long. The CDR3 sequence is CASTPPPGHSYEQYF. The CDR3, as DNA: TGTGCCAGCACCCCTCCCCCAGGGCACTCCTACGAGCAGTACTTC. The whole variable domain, remainder taken from reference TRBV2 and TRBJ2-7, is EPEVTQTPSHQVTQMGQEVILRCVPISNHLYFYWYRQILGQKVEFLVSFYNNEISEKSEIFDDQFSVERPDGSNFTLKIRSTKLEDSAMYFCASTPPPGHSYEQYFGPGTRLTVT.

The chain has TRBV5-1 and TRBJ1-4, with 10 bases aligning to TRBD1. V was pared by 3 bases and J by 7 bases, with 3 bases of the junction left unmatched. Germline CDR1 is SGHRS and CDR2 is YFSETQ. The CDR3 is made up of 14 amino acids. Here the CDR3 reads CASSYGTGAEKLFF. The DNA for the CDR3 is TGCGCCAGCAGCTATGGGACAGGGGCTGAAAAACTGTTTTTT.

V and J are TRBV5-1 and TRBJ2-3; D is possibly TRBD2 (6 bases). This CDR3 spans 14 amino acids. V was cut by 2 bases and J by 2 bases, with 9 bases left in between. CDR1 is SGHRS, CDR2 YFSETQ, per germline. CDR3 in amino acids: CASSLGGVTDTQYF. The CDR3 DNA follows: TGCGCCAGCAGCTTAGGAGGGGTCACAGATACGCAGTATTTT.

The chain couples TRBV6-4 to TRBJ2-3; 8 nucleotides match TRBD2. CDR3 size: 16 residues. The germline gives CDR1 MRHNA, CDR2 SNTAGT. J gave up 4 bases and V 0 bases, and 6 bases lay outside the gene matches. DNA of the CDR3: TGTGCCAGCAGTGACTCAGCAAGCGGGGGTCCAGATACGCAGTATTTT. Protein sequence: CASSDSASGGPDTQYF.

V and J are TRBV28 and TRBJ2-7; D gene unclear. The V gene lost 2 bases and the J gene lost 1 base, with 6 bases spanning the gap. Germline CDR1 reads MDHEN; CDR2 reads SYDVKM. The CDR3 runs to 13 residues. DNA for the CDR3: TGTGCCAGCAGTTTAGCCGGTTCCTACGAGCAGTACTTC. It translates to CASSLAGSYEQYF.

The gene calls are TRBV7-3 and TRBJ2-1; possibly TRBD1 for D (5 bases). Trimming stripped 2 bases from V and 6 bases from J, with 14 bases between. The CDR3 covers 15 residues. Germline-derived CDR1 and CDR2 are SGHTA and FQGTGA. CDR3 DNA sequence: TGTGCCAGCAGCTTATCGCCAGGGTACGGCAATGAGCAGTTCTTC. As protein: CASSLSPGYGNEQFF.

This clone was counted once. V usage is TRBV12-3 or TRBV12-4 and J usage is TRBJ1-1; possible D gene TRBD1, 5 bases. V gave up 7 bases and J gave up 5 bases, with 14 bases separating them. The CDR3 length is 13 residues. The CDR3 nucleotides read TGTGCCAGCAAAGTCGGGGGAGGAACTGAAGCTTTCTTT. Protein product: CASKVGGGTEAFF.

This clone is a singleton in its sample. The chain recombines TRBV19 with TRBJ2-5; 9 bases fit TRBD1. This CDR3 region has 14 residues. V was pared by 6 bases and J by 4 bases, with 6 bases of the junction left unmatched. The germline V gene has CDR1 LNHDA and CDR2 SQIVND (reference sequence). Here the CDR3 reads CASSPTGGIETQYF. CDR3 nucleotide sequence: TGTGCCAGTAGCCCTACAGGGGGCATAGAGACCCAGTACTTC.

J is TRBJ1-1 and V is TRBV18; the D gene is possibly TRBD1 (6 bases). The CDR3 runs to 13 residues. The V end was cut by 3 bases, the J end by 4 bases, with 9 bases between. Germline CDR1 reads KGHSH; CDR2 reads LQKENI. CDR3 protein: CASSPGGPTEAFF. CDR3 bases: TGTGCCAGCTCACCGGGGGGGCCCACTGAAGCTTTCTTT.

V is TRBV9 and J is TRBJ2-5, with 9 bases aligning to TRBD1. There are 17 residues in the CDR3. Germline V gives CDR1 SGDLS, CDR2 YYNGEE. J was trimmed by 0 bases and V by 4 bases; bases with no gene match: 10. CDR3 sequence: CASSPIGTGRDQETQYF. CDR3 DNA: TGTGCCAGCAGCCCGATTGGGACAGGGAGGGACCAAGAGACCCAGTACTTC.

The V call is TRBV18, the J call TRBJ2-2; weak D call: TRBD1 (5 bases). There are 16 residues in the CDR3. The ends were cut back, 1 base at V and 0 bases at J, with 9 bases in the middle. Germline V gene sequence: CDR1 KGHSH, CDR2 LQKENI. The CDR3 loop reads CASSPRRDANTGELFF. For the CDR3, the DNA is TGTGCCAGCTCACCACGCAGGGATGCGAACACCGGGGAGCTGTTTTTT.

This chain joins TRBV7-8 and TRBJ1-1; D is possibly TRBD1 (6 bases). With 1 base removed from V and 2 bases from J, the gap between germline ends came to 14 bases. This CDR3 has 16 residues. Germline V gene data show CDR1 as SGHVS and CDR2 as FQNEAQ. The CDR3 sequence is CASSLDPGAVNTEAFF. In nucleotides, the CDR3 is TGTGCCAGCAGCTTAGATCCAGGGGCGGTTAACACTGAAGCTTTCTTT.

The V call is TRBV29-1, the J call TRBJ2-7; 7 bases map to TRBD1. V gave up 0 bases and J gave up 4 bases; unmatched junction bases: 6. The CDR3 spans 14 residues. CDR1 is SQVTM and CDR2 is ANQGSEA in the germline V gene. Here the CDR3 DNA reads TGCAGCGTTGAAGATCGAACAGGGGTATACGAGCAGTACTTC. It is translated as CSVEDRTGVYEQYF.

This rearrangement joins TRBV5-8 to TRBJ1-3; D is undetermined. The CDR3 spans 16 residues. Per the germline V gene, CDR1 is SGHTS and CDR2 is YDEGEE. The ends were cut back, 5 bases at V and 0 bases at J, with 15 bases in the middle. CDR3 protein: CASSPSVLRSGNTIYF. The CDR3 DNA sequence: TGTGCCAGCAGTCCGTCGGTCCTCCGCTCTGGAAACACCATATATTTT.

CDR3 bases: TGTGCCAGCAGCAGCAGCCTAGGGGTAGCGGGGGGTCCTCACTCCTACAATGAGCAGTTCTTC. Its protein is CASSSSLGVAGGPHSYNEQFF. The V gene is TRBV7-8, the J gene TRBJ2-1; TRBD2 aligns across 10 bases. The V and J ends lost 5 bases and 0 bases, in that order; junction bases with no gene match: 19. CDR3 size: 21 residues. The germline V gene encodes CDR1 SGHVS and CDR2 FQNEAQ.

J is TRBJ1-1 and V is TRBV6-5, with D uncertain. The CDR3 is 14 amino acids. Germline V CDR1 and CDR2: MNHEY, SVGAGI. Trimming shortened V by 1 base and J by 1 base, and 7 bases separated the two germline ends. This CDR3 is CASSYFAGNTEAFF. The CDR3 nucleotides read TGTGCCAGCAGTTACTTCGCGGGGAACACTGAAGCTTTCTTT.

This chain joins TRBV6-4 and TRBJ2-1; the D is unclear. The ends were cut back, 8 bases at V and 8 bases at J, with 22 bases in the middle. This CDR3 contains 15 residues. Looked up from germline, CDR1 is MRHNA and CDR2 is SNTAGT. The CDR3 nucleotides read TGTGCCAGCGCAAGCTCCCACTACTCCAGGTATGAGCAGTTCTTC. It specifies CASASSHYSRYEQFF.

The chain uses TRBV19 and TRBJ1-2, with D hard to call. This CDR3 spans 13 amino acids. Trimming cost V 8 bases and J 4 bases, with 14 bases left between them. Germline V gene data show CDR1 as LNHDA and CDR2 as SQIVND (reference sequence). CDR3 DNA: TGTGCCAGTCGTACTGAGATTTCCTATGGCTACACCTTC. Translated: CASRTEISYGYTF.

This rearrangement joins TRBV5-4 to TRBJ1-2; TRBD1 agrees at 8 bases. This CDR3 is 16 amino acids long. The V gene's germline CDR1 is SGHNT and CDR2 YYREEE (reference sequence). Trimming cost V 1 base and J 4 bases; bases outside gene matches: 9. The CDR3 here is CASSLRDRGAVYGYTF. The CDR3 DNA reads TGTGCCAGCAGCTTGAGAGACAGGGGTGCGGTCTATGGCTACACCTTC.

This clone was seen just once. The rearrangement joins TRBV7-2 to TRBJ1-3, with TRBD1 matching over 7 bases. CDR1 and CDR2 (germline): SGHTA, FQGNSA. The CDR3 covers 13 residues. Trimming took 4 bases from V and 8 from J; bases not matched to a gene: 5. Here the CDR3 DNA reads TGTGCCAGCAGCTCCTACAGGGGAGACACCATATATTTT. It yields the protein CASSSYRGDTIYF.

This chain connects TRBV9 to TRBJ1-5, with no clear D. CDR3 size: 14 residues. Germline CDR1 and CDR2: SGDLS and YYNGEE. V was cut by 0 bases and J by 3 bases, with 7 bases left in between. The CDR3: CASSVEGYNQPQHF. Written as DNA, the CDR3 is TGTGCCAGCAGCGTAGAGGGCTACAATCAGCCCCAGCATTTT.

The chain combines TRBV6-5 with TRBJ2-7; D may match TRBD1 or TRBD2 (7 bases each). Germline V gives CDR1 MNHEY, CDR2 SVGAGI. The CDR3 is made up of 15 amino acids. Trimming removed 6 bases from V and 2 bases from J, with 17 bases in between. This chain's CDR3 is CASSRQGGETYEQYF. CDR3 nucleotide sequence: TGTGCCAGCAGCCGACAGGGAGGGGAAACCTACGAGCAGTACTTC.

The chain links TRBV7-8 to TRBJ1-3; no firm D call. Trimming stripped 5 bases from V and 0 bases from J, with 2 bases between. Per the germline V gene, CDR1 is SGHVS and CDR2 is FQNEAQ. The CDR3 is 12 residues long. The CDR3: CASSPSGNTIYF. The CDR3 nucleotides are TGTGCCAGCAGCCCCTCTGGAAACACCATATATTTT.

This clone was observed once. The V gene is TRBV5-1, the J gene TRBJ2-5, with TRBD1 identical over 7 bases. V dropped 0 bases and J dropped 4; count of bases not matched to a gene: 9. The CDR3 contains 16 residues. Germline CDR1 SGHRS, CDR2 YFSETQ. In nucleotides, the CDR3 is TGCGCCAGCAGCTTGGCGGAACAGGGGACGGGAGAGACCCAGTACTTC. Translation: CASSLAEQGTGETQYF.

V gene TRBV12-3 or TRBV12-4 combines with J gene TRBJ2-7; D remains ambiguous. Trimming stripped 5 bases from V and 0 bases from J, with 8 bases between. The CDR3 totals 13 residues. CDR3 DNA sequence: TGTGCCAGCAGTACGGGTACCTCCTACGAGCAGTACTTC. It is translated as CASSTGTSYEQYF.

The chain employs TRBV28 and TRBJ1-1; D remains ambiguous. Deletions cut 11 bases from V and 0 bases from J, with 16 bases between. Germline CDR1 MDHEN, CDR2 SYDVKM. The CDR3 totals 14 residues. The CDR3 loop reads CAGQTSSLNTEAFF. The CDR3 nucleotides read TGTGCCGGGCAAACCTCCAGTCTGAACACTGAAGCTTTCTTT.

This chain uses TRBV5-6 with TRBJ2-4; D may be TRBD2 (5 bases). Germline lookup yields CDR1 SGHDT and CDR2 YYEEEE. The CDR3 has 15 amino acids. Trimming pared 1 base from V and 2 bases from J, leaving 10 bases between. CDR3 in amino acids: CASSLPGSTKNIQYF. The CDR3 DNA reads as TGTGCCAGCAGCTTGCCGGGGTCAACCAAAAACATTCAGTACTTC.

The chain is built from TRBV11-2 and TRBJ2-3; tentative D call: TRBD2 (5 bases). The CDR3 sequence is 15 residues long. Germline CDR1 SGHAT, CDR2 FQNNGV. V was trimmed by 4 bases and J by 4 bases, leaving 15 bases between them. CDR3 DNA sequence: TGTGCCAGCAGCTCGAACCCCGGGAAGTCAGATACGCAGTATTTT. Translating gives CASSSNPGKSDTQYF.

The table lists this clone with a count of one. V gene TRBV11-3 combines with J gene TRBJ1-2; 9 bases agree with TRBD1. The germline V gene has CDR1 SGHNT and CDR2 YENEEA. The CDR3 sequence is 16 residues long. Losses at the gene ends were 5 bases for V and 7 bases for J; bases not matched to a gene: 14. CDR3 protein: CASSRGQGGLSSGYTF. CDR3 DNA sequence: TGTGCCAGCAGCAGGGGACAGGGTGGATTGAGTTCTGGCTACACCTTC.